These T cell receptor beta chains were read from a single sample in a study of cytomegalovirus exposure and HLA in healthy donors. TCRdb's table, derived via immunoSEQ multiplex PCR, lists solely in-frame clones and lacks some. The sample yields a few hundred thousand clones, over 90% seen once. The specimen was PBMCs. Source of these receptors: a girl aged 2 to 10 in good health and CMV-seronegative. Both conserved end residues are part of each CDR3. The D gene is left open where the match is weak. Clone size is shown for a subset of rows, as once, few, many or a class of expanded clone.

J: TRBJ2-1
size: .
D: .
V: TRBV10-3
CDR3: CAISEVQGDYNEQFF
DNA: TGTGCCATCAGTGAGGTTCAGGGCGACTACAATGAGCAGTTCTTC

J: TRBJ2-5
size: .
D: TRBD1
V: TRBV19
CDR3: CASSKIQGAGETQYF
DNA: TGTGCCAGTAGTAAGATACAGGGGGCGGGGGAGACCCAGTACTTC

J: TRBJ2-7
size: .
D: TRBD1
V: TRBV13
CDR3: CASSSSTGFNEQYF
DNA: TGTGCCAGCAGCTCATCGACAGGGTTCAACGAGCAGTACTTC

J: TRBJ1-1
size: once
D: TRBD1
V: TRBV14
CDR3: CASSPILTGVEDTEAFF
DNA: TGTGCCAGCAGCCCTATCCTGACAGGGGTGGAGGACACTGAAGCTTTCTTT

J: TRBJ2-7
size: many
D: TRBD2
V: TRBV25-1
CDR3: CASSERLLAGGYEQYF
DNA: TGTGCCAGCAGCGAAAGGTTGCTAGCGGGAGGGTACGAGCAGTACTTC

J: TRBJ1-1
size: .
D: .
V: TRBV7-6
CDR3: CASSLGLRAGEAFF
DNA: TGTGCCAGCAGCTTAGGTCTGCGGGCAGGTGAAGCTTTCTTT

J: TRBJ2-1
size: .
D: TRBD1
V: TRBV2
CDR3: CASSPGTGRANEQFF
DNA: TGTGCCAGCAGCCCTGGGACAGGGCGGGCCAATGAGCAGTTCTTC

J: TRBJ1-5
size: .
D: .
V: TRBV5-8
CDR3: CASSLEGVAFNQPQHF
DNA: TGTGCCAGCAGCTTGGAGGGGGTCGCATTCAATCAGCCCCAGCATTTT

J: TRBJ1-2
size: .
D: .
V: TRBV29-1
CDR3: CSSLARDGGYTF
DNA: TGCAGCTCCCTCGCGCGGGATGGTGGCTACACCTTC

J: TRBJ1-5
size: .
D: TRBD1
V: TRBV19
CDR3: CASSQQGVASGPQHF
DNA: TGTGCCAGTAGTCAACAGGGGGTGGCATCTGGGCCCCAGCATTTT

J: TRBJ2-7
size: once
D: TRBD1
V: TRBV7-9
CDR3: CSSSSLGQGYEQYF
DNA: TGTTCCAGCAGCTCACTCGGACAGGGATACGAGCAGTACTTC

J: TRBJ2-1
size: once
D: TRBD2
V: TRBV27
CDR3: CASSYTSGNEQFF
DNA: TGTGCCAGCAGCTATACTAGCGGCAATGAGCAGTTCTTC

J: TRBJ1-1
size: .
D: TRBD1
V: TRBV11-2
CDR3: CASSSGTANMNTEAFF
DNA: TGTGCCAGCAGCTCCGGGACAGCAAATATGAACACTGAAGCTTTCTTT

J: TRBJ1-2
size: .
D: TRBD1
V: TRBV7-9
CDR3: CASSLGQGADYGYTF
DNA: TGTGCCAGCAGCCTAGGGCAGGGGGCTGACTATGGCTACACCTTC

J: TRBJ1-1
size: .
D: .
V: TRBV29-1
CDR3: CSVEEFSRTEAFF
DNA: TGCAGCGTTGAAGAGTTTTCGAGGACTGAAGCTTTCTTT

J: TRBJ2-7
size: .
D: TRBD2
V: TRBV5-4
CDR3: CASSWTSGGARNEQYF
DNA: TGTGCCAGCAGCTGGACTAGCGGGGGGGCGAGGAACGAGCAGTACTTC

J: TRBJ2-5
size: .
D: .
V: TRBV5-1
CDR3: CASSSRVAASQETQYF
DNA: TGCGCCAGCAGCTCCCGGGTAGCGGCCTCCCAAGAGACCCAGTACTTC

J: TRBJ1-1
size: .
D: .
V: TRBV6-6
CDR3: CASSLLQASTEAFF
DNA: TGTGCCAGCAGCCTCCTACAGGCCTCTACTGAAGCTTTCTTT

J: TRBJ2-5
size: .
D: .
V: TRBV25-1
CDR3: CASSENRVVQTQYF
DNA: TGTGCCAGCAGTGAAAACAGGGTGGTGCAGACCCAGTACTTC

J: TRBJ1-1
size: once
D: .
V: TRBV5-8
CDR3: CASSLTGSTEAFF
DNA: TGTGCCAGCAGCCTCACAGGGAGCACTGAAGCTTTCTTT